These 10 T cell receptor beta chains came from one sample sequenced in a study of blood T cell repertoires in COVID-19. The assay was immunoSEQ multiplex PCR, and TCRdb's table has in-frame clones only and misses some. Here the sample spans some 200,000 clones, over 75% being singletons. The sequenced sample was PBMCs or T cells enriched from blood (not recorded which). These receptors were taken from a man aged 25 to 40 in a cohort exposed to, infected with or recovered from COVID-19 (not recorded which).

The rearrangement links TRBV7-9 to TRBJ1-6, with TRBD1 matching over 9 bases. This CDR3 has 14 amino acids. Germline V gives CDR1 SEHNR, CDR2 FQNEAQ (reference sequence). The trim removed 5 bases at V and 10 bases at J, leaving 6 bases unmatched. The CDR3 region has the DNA TGTGCCAGCAGCCGGACAGGGGATTTCTCACCCCTCCACTTT. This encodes CASSRTGDFSPLHF.

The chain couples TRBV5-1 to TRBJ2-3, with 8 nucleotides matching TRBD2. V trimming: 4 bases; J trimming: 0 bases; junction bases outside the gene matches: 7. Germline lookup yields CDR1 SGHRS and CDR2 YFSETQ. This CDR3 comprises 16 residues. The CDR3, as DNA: TGCGCCAGCAGCCCTTGGGCGGGAGGTAGCACAGATACGCAGTATTTT. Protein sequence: CASSPWAGGSTDTQYF. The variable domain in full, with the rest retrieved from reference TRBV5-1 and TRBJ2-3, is KAGVTQTPRYLIKTRGQQVTLSCSPISGHRSVSWYQQTPGQGLQFLFEYFSETQRNKGNFPGRFSGRQFSNSRSEMNVSTLELGDSALYLCASSPWAGGSTDTQYFGPGTRLTVL.

CDR3 sequence reads: CASNAGSGNQPQHF. The CDR3 bases are TGTGCCAGCAATGCAGGGTCTGGCAATCAGCCCCAGCATTTT. The chain links TRBV28 to TRBJ1-5, with TRBD1 as a possible D gene (5 bases). The germline gives CDR1 MDHEN, CDR2 SYDVKM. The CDR3 sequence is 14 residues long. V was cut by 7 bases and J by 2 bases, with 12 bases left in between.

CDR3 protein: CASSFTGTRDYNEQFF. For the CDR3, the DNA is TGTGCCAGCAGCTTCACCGGGACTAGGGATTACAATGAGCAGTTCTTC. The chain combines TRBV11-1 with TRBJ2-1; 8 bases are a match to TRBD2. The trim removed 3 bases at V and 4 bases at J, leaving 8 bases unmatched. Germline V CDR1 and CDR2: SGHAT, FQDESV (reference sequence). This CDR3 comprises 16 residues.

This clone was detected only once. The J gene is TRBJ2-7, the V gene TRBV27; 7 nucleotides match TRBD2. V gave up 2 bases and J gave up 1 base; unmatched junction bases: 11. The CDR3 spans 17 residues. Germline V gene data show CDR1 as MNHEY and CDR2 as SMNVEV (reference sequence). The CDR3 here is CASSLVPPRDYSYEQYF. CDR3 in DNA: TGTGCCAGCAGTTTAGTCCCCCCCCGGGACTATTCCTACGAGCAGTACTTC.

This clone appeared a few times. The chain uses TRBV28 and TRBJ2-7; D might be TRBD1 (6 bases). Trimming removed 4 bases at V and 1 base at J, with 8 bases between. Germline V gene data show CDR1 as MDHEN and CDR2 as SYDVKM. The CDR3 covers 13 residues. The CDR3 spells CASSSTGSYEQYF. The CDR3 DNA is TGTGCCAGCAGTTCGACAGGTTCCTACGAGCAGTACTTC. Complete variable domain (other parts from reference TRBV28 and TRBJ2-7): DVKVTQSSRYLVKRTGEKVFLECVQDMDHENMFWYRQDPGLGLRLIYFSYDVKMKEKGDIPEGYSVSREKKERFSLILESASTNQTSMYLCASSSTGSYEQYFGPGTRLTVT.

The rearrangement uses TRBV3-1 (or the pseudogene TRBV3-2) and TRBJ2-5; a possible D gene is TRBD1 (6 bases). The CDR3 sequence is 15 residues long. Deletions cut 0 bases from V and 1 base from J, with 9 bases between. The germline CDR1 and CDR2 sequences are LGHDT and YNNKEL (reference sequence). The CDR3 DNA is TGTGCCAGCAGCCAAGAGGCCAGGGGCCAAGAGACCCAGTACTTC. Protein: CASSQEARGQETQYF.

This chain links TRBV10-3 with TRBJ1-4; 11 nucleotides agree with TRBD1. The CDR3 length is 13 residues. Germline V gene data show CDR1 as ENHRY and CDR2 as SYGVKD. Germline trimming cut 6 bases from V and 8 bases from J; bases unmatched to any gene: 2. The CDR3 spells CAIRGQGVEKLFF. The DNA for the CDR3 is TGTGCCATCAGGGGACAGGGGGTAGAAAAACTGTTTTTT.

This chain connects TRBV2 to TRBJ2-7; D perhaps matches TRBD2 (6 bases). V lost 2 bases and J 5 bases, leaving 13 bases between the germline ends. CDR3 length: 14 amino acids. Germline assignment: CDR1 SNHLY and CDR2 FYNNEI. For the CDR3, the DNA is TGTGCCAGCAGTGAATTTAGCGGAAGAAACGAGCAGTACTTC. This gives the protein CASSEFSGRNEQYF.

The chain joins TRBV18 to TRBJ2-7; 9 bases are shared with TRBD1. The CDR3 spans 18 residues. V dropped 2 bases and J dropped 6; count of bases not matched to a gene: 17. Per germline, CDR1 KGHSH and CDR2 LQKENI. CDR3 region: CASSPIGTGIIAPTEQYF. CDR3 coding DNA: TGTGCCAGCTCACCAATCGGGACAGGGATTATTGCCCCTACCGAGCAGTACTTC.